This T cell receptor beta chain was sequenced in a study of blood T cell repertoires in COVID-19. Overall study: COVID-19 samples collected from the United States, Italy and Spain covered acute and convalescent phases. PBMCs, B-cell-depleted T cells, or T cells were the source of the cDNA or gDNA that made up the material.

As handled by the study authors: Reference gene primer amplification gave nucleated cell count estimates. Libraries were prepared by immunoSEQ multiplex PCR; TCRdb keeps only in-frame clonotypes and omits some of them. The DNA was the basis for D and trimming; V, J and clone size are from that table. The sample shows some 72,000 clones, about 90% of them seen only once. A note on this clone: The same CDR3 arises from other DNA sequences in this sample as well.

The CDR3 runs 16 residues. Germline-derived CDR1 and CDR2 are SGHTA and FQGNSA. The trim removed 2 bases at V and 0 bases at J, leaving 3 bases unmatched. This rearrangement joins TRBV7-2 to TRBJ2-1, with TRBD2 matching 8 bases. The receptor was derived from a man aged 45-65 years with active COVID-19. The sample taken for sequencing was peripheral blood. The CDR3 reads CASSLSGGSSYNEQFF. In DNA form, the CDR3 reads TGTGCCAGCAGCTTATCGGGGGGGAGCTCCTACAATGAGCAGTTCTTC.